Each of the 18 T cell receptor beta chains below was sequenced from the same sample in a study of blood T cell repertoires in COVID-19. Profiled with immunoSEQ multiplex PCR; TCRdb holds only in-frame clones, not every one. The profile covers hundreds of thousands of clones, with approximately 83% appearing a single time and approximately 2.2% taken by the ten largest. The sequenced material came from peripheral blood. These receptors were obtained from a woman in her twenties or thirties who had recovered from COVID-19.

The CDR3 loop reads CAWTRGLGTEAFF. Written as DNA, the CDR3 is TGTGCCTGGACTAGGGGGCTAGGTACTGAAGCTTTCTTT. The chain couples TRBV30 to TRBJ1-1, with TRBD1 identical over 7 bases. Germline values: CDR1 GTSNPN, CDR2 SVGIG (reference sequence). The length of the CDR3 is 13 residues. V dropped 4 bases and J dropped 5; count of bases not matched to a gene: 7.

This sequence joins TRBV11-2 and TRBJ2-1, with TRBD2 matching over 8 bases. Trimming at V came to 5 bases and at J to 6 bases, leaving 18 bases not matched to a gene. From germline, CDR1 is SGHAT and CDR2 FQNNGV. CDR3 length: 18 residues. The CDR3 loop reads CASSPLLTAGGNRNEQFF. CDR3 coding DNA: TGTGCCAGCAGCCCCCTCCTCACGGCGGGAGGTAATCGCAATGAGCAGTTCTTC.

The count of this clone is one. The chain combines TRBV15 with TRBJ1-1; D might be TRBD1 (5 bases). With 3 bases removed from V and 1 base from J, the gap between germline ends came to 9 bases. The germline CDR1 and CDR2 sequences are LNHNV and YYDKDF (reference sequence). There are 14 residues in the CDR3. The CDR3 reads CATSSYRRNTEAFF. In DNA form, the CDR3 reads TGTGCCACCAGCAGCTACAGGAGGAACACTGAAGCTTTCTTT.

The chain is built from TRBV10-3 and TRBJ2-1; 12 bases align to TRBD2. V lost 3 bases to trimming and J lost 1 base; unmatched junction nucleotides: 4. CDR1 and CDR2 (germline): ENHRY, SYGVKD. This CDR3 comprises 17 residues. The CDR3 nucleotides are TGTGCCATCAGTGAACCTAGCGGGAGGGATTCCTACAATGAGCAGTTCTTC. Translation gives CAISEPSGRDSYNEQFF.

J is TRBJ1-6 and V is TRBV27, with TRBD1 identical over 9 bases. This CDR3 is built from 16 residues. Per the germline V gene, CDR1 is MNHEY and CDR2 is SMNVEV (reference sequence). Trimming at V came to 5 bases and at J to 8 bases, leaving 10 bases not matched to a gene. As DNA, the CDR3 is TGTGCCAGCAGTCGACCCGGACAGGGGAAAGATTCACCCCTCCACTTT. This translates into CASSRPGQGKDSPLHF.

The table lists this clone with a few counts. CDR3 nucleotide sequence: TGTGCCAGCAGCTTGGGGGCAGGTGGAAACACCATATATTTT. Residues: CASSLGAGGNTIYF. The chain combines TRBV5-4 with TRBJ1-3; D not resolved. Germline lookup yields CDR1 SGHNT and CDR2 YYREEE (reference sequence). The CDR3 consists of 14 residues. V shed 0 bases and J shed 3 bases, with 7 bases lying between them.

This chain joins TRBV11-2 and TRBJ1-6, with TRBD1 matching 8 bases. Germline V lookup: CDR1 SGHAT, CDR2 FQNNGV. The CDR3 is 15 residues long. V dropped 0 bases and J dropped 5; count of bases not matched to a gene: 0. CDR3 amino acids: CASSLDRGHNSPLHF. CDR3 nucleotide sequence: TGTGCCAGCAGCTTAGACAGGGGGCATAATTCACCCCTCCACTTT.

The genes are TRBV29-1 and TRBJ1-4, with D perhaps TRBD1 (6 bases). This CDR3 is built from 13 residues. The V gene's germline CDR1 is SQVTM and CDR2 ANQGSEA. Trimming took off 7 bases at V and 4 bases at J, with 13 bases between the two ends. CDR3 nucleotides: TGCAGCGCGAGACAGGCTCATAATGAAAAACTGTTTTTT. It encodes CSARQAHNEKLFF.

This clone was observed a few times. V usage is TRBV2 and J usage is TRBJ1-3, with 10 bases identical to TRBD1. Germline CDR1 and CDR2: SNHLY and FYNNEI. Trimming took 7 bases from V and 4 from J; bases not matched to a gene: 1. The CDR3 length is 13 residues. CDR3 in amino acids: CASKGQGGNTIYF. CDR3 sequence (DNA): TGTGCCAGCAAGGGACAGGGGGGAAACACCATATATTTT.

V usage is TRBV11-1 and J usage is TRBJ1-3; D is ambiguous. Germline V gene lookup returns CDR1 SGHAT and CDR2 FQDESV (reference sequence). Trimming removed 5 bases from V and 0 bases from J, with 8 bases in between. The CDR3 length is 14 residues. In DNA, the CDR3 is TGTGCCAGCAGCCGGAGGAGCTCTGGAAACACCATATATTTT. The encoded protein is CASSRRSSGNTIYF.

The V gene is TRBV3-1 (or the pseudogene TRBV3-2), the J gene TRBJ2-7; 9 positions agree with TRBD2. Germline V gene data show CDR1 as LGHDT and CDR2 as YNNKEL (reference sequence). With 0 bases clipped from V and 7 bases from J, the junction kept 10 bases outside the gene matches. The CDR3 runs to 16 residues. The CDR3 reads CASSQEPGLATGEQYF. The CDR3, as DNA: TGTGCCAGCAGCCAAGAGCCGGGACTAGCTACGGGTGAGCAGTACTTC.

The chain couples TRBV6-4 to TRBJ1-1, with a weak D call TRBD1 (6 bases). There are 16 residues in the CDR3. Germline V gene data show CDR1 as MRHNA and CDR2 as SNTAGT. The germline V and J ends were trimmed by 2 bases and 1 base, with 14 bases remaining between them. The CDR3 is CASSDKGTLGNTEAFF. CDR3 nucleotide sequence: TGTGCCAGCAGTGACAAAGGGACATTAGGGAACACTGAAGCTTTCTTT.

The chain employs TRBV15 and TRBJ2-1; no definite D call. This CDR3 has 11 residues. Trimming took 5 bases from V and 8 from J, leaving 7 bases between them. CDR1 LNHNV and CDR2 YYDKDF come from the germline V gene (reference sequence). In DNA, the CDR3 is TGTGCCACCAGCTTCCTCGATGAGCAGTTCTTC. Protein product: CATSFLDEQFF. The full variable domain, rest sourced from reference TRBV15 and TRBJ2-1, is DAMVIQNPRYQVTQFGKPVTLSCSQTLNHNVMYWYQQKSSQAPKLLFHYYDKDFNNEADTPDNFQSRRPNTSFCFLDIRSPGLGDTAMYLCATSFLDEQFFGPGTRLTVL.

This clone was seen only a few times. The chain carries TRBV27 and TRBJ1-1; no definite D call. The CDR3 loop spans 15 amino acids. Germline CDR1 and CDR2: MNHEY and SMNVEV (reference sequence). V was trimmed by 2 bases and J by 1 base, leaving 11 bases between them. This chain's CDR3 is CASSLGGLGNTEAFF. The CDR3 DNA is TGTGCCAGCAGTTTAGGAGGGTTGGGGAACACTGAAGCTTTCTTT.

J is TRBJ2-3 and V is TRBV5-4, with 13 bases fitting TRBD2. J lost 2 bases, V lost 3 bases, and 6 bases had no gene match. This CDR3 contains 17 residues. In germline, CDR1 is SGHNT, CDR2 YYREEE (reference sequence). CDR3 protein: CASSSPTSGGLTDTQYF. CDR3 nucleotides: TGTGCCAGCAGCTCGCCGACTAGCGGGGGGCTCACAGATACGCAGTATTTT. Looking up the rest from reference TRBV5-4 and TRBJ2-3 gives the full variable domain: ETGVTQSPTHLIKTRGQQVTLRCSSQSGHNTVSWYQQALGQGPQFIFQYYREEENGRGNFPPRFSGLQFPNYSSELNVNALELDDSALYLCASSSPTSGGLTDTQYFGPGTRLTVL.

The chain has TRBV27 and TRBJ2-1; 9 bases map to TRBD1. The CDR3 is 16 amino acids. Germline CDR1 and CDR2: MNHEY and SMNVEV (reference sequence). With 4 bases clipped from V and 4 bases from J, the junction kept 8 bases outside the gene matches. CDR3 bases: TGTGCCAGCAGTTATCAGAGGGACAGGGATTACAATGAGCAGTTCTTC. Encoded protein: CASSYQRDRDYNEQFF.

The chain carries TRBV2 and TRBJ2-7; 9 nucleotides align to TRBD1. The CDR3 is 13 residues long. The junction had 4 bases not matched to a gene; V was cut back by 6 bases and J by 4 bases. CDR1 SNHLY and CDR2 FYNNEI come from the germline V gene. CDR3 sequence: CASSAGTGYEQYF. The CDR3 DNA reads as TGTGCCAGCAGCGCCGGGACAGGGTACGAGCAGTACTTC.

The chain carries TRBV9 and TRBJ2-2, with 9 bases aligning to TRBD1. Germline trimming cut 0 bases from V and 3 bases from J; bases unmatched to any gene: 12. CDR3 length: 19 residues. The germline CDR1 and CDR2 sequences are SGDLS and YYNGEE. The CDR3 protein is CASSVETGQGSKDTGELFF. CDR3 bases: TGTGCCAGCAGCGTAGAGACCGGACAGGGGAGTAAAGACACCGGGGAGCTGTTTTTT. Filled out from reference TRBV9 and TRBJ2-2, the complete variable domain reads DSGVTQTPKHLITATGQRVTLRCSPRSGDLSVYWYQQSLDQGLQFLIQYYNGEERAKGNILERFSAQQFPDLHSELNLSSLELGDSALYFCASSVETGQGSKDTGELFFGEGSRLTVL.